A single sample is the source of the 22 T cell receptor beta chains below, sequenced in a study of T cells in Graves' hyperthyroidism and ophthalmopathy. Amplification of TCR beta CDR3 regions used RNA as the template. A first-round RT-PCR of the TCR CDR3 used the HTBI primer set. TCRdb re-analysed the multiplex PCR reads in MiXCR, keeping a single row per CDR3 protein. The sample has 600,000 or so distinct CDR3 sequences, around 15% seen once; the top ten hold 3% to 4.5%. The sample was blood. These receptors all come from a woman aged 25 to 39 with Graves' hyperthyroidism.

This clonotype was counted many times. The V and J genes are TRBV18 and TRBJ2-7, with 9 positions matching TRBD2. From germline, CDR1 is KGHSH and CDR2 LQKENI. The CDR3 contains 15 residues. Trimming removed 2 bases from V and 6 bases from J; junction bases left unmatched: 8. CDR3 sequence reads: CASSPSAGGAGEQYF. CDR3 nucleotides: TGTGCCAGCTCACCATCAGCGGGAGGTGCCGGCGAGCAGTACTTC. The entire variable domain, with the rest obtained from reference TRBV18 and TRBJ2-7, is as follows: NAGVMQNPRHLVRRRGQEARLRCSPMKGHSHVYWYRQLPEEGLKFMVYLQKENIIDESGMPKERFSAEFPKEGPSILRIQQVVRGDSAAYFCASSPSAGGAGEQYFGPGTRLTVT.

This chain connects TRBV27 to TRBJ2-5; D is ambiguous. This CDR3 contains 15 residues. The germline V and J ends were trimmed by 5 bases and 3 bases, with 16 bases remaining between them. The germline V gene has CDR1 MNHEY and CDR2 SMNVEV (reference sequence). Here the CDR3 reads CASSALRQSEETQYF. The CDR3 DNA sequence: TGTGCCAGCAGTGCATTAAGGCAATCTGAAGAGACCCAGTACTTC.

Ten or more counts support this clonotype. CDR3 amino acids: CASSLSLGTQETQYF. The CDR3 nucleotides are TGCGCCAGCAGCTTAAGCCTAGGGACCCAAGAGACCCAGTACTTC. V is TRBV5-1 and J is TRBJ2-5; the D gene could be TRBD1 or TRBD2 (5 bases each). Trimming shortened V by 2 bases and J by 1 base, and 12 bases separated the two germline ends. The CDR3 has 15 residues. CDR1 is SGHRS, CDR2 YFSETQ, per germline.

This chain links TRBV11-2 with TRBJ2-5; D is unclear. V was clipped by 2 bases and J by 0 bases, with 13 bases between them. The CDR3 has 16 residues. The germline CDR1 and CDR2 sequences are SGHAT and FQNNGV. This CDR3 reads CASSLKRTLHQETQYF. The CDR3 nucleotides are TGTGCCAGCAGCTTAAAGAGAACACTACACCAAGAGACCCAGTACTTC.

This clonotype was observed a handful of times. This chain joins TRBV4-3 and TRBJ2-1; 10 bases align to TRBD2. Trimming cost V 0 bases and J 0 bases; bases outside gene matches: 5. This CDR3 region has 18 residues. CDR1 is LGHNA and CDR2 is YSLEER in the germline V gene. As DNA, the CDR3 is TGCGCCAGCAGCCAAGATGTGCCTAGCGGGAGCTCCTACAATGAGCAGTTCTTC. Translation gives CASSQDVPSGSSYNEQFF.

Of note for this clonotype: A much bigger clone sits one base away, suggesting this may be a read error. This rearrangement joins TRBV7-9 to TRBJ2-1, with TRBD2 matching 10 bases. Germline CDR1 reads SEHNR; CDR2 reads FQNEAQ (reference sequence). The trim removed 3 bases at V and 5 bases at J, leaving 19 bases unmatched. The CDR3 covers 20 residues. The CDR3 region is CASSFCLIQRAGGPHNEQFF. Here the CDR3 DNA reads TGTGCCAGCAGCTTTTGCCTTATACAACGAGCGGGAGGGCCCCACAATGAGCAGTTCTTC.

This clonotype has ten or more counts. The rearrangement links TRBV11-2 to TRBJ2-5, with 8 bases that match TRBD2. V lost 5 bases, J lost 4 bases, and 6 bases stayed unmatched. The CDR3 has 14 residues. Germline V gives CDR1 SGHAT, CDR2 FQNNGV. The CDR3 here is CASSTAGAGETQYF. CDR3 in DNA: TGTGCCAGCAGCACAGCGGGGGCGGGAGAGACCCAGTACTTC.

The chain links TRBV7-2 to TRBJ1-2; 7 nucleotides agree with TRBD1. Per the germline V gene, CDR1 is SGHTA and CDR2 is FQGNSA. The V gene end was trimmed by 3 bases and the J gene end by 0 bases; junction bases not matched to a gene: 4. CDR3 length equals 15 residues. CDR3 sequence: CASSFGQVANYGYTF. The CDR3 coding sequence is TGTGCCAGCAGCTTCGGACAGGTCGCTAACTATGGCTACACCTTC.

The rearrangement links TRBV30 to TRBJ2-3, with D perhaps being TRBD1 or TRBD2 (5 bases each). This CDR3 spans 13 amino acids. Germline V gene data show CDR1 as GTSNPN and CDR2 as SVGIG (reference sequence). The ends were cut back, 4 bases at V and 5 bases at J, with 13 bases in the middle. Written as DNA, the CDR3 is TGTGCCTGGAATAGAGGGGCAGAAGATACGCAGTATTTT. Its translation is CAWNRGAEDTQYF.

This clonotype has ten or more counts. This chain connects TRBV28 to TRBJ2-2, with TRBD2 matching over 8 bases. J gave up 7 bases and V 3 bases, and 7 bases lay outside the gene matches. Germline CDR1 MDHEN, CDR2 SYDVKM. CDR3 size: 15 residues. CDR3 nucleotides: TGTGCCAGCAGTTTTGAAGCGGGAGTGGACGGGGAGCTGTTTTTT. Its translation is CASSFEAGVDGELFF.

This clonotype was found many times. The V and J genes are TRBV3-1 and TRBJ1-1, with D possibly matching TRBD1 (6 bases). The CDR3 is made up of 13 amino acids. Germline lookup yields CDR1 LGHDT and CDR2 YNNKEL (reference sequence). V lost 1 base and J lost 7, with 10 bases in between. CDR3 sequence reads: CASSQAGQLEAFF. In DNA, the CDR3 is TGTGCCAGCAGCCAAGCAGGACAGCTTGAAGCTTTCTTT.

V is TRBV29-1 and J is TRBJ1-2, with 10 bases lining up with TRBD1. The V gene end was trimmed by 4 bases and the J gene end by 6 bases; junction bases not matched to a gene: 2. CDR1 is SQVTM, CDR2 ANQGSEA, per germline. This CDR3 is built from 12 residues. The CDR3 loop is CSVAGTGDGYTF. The DNA for the CDR3 is TGCAGCGTTGCCGGGACAGGGGATGGCTACACCTTC. Complete variable domain (other parts from reference TRBV29-1 and TRBJ1-2): SAVISQKPSRDICQRGTSLTIQCQVDSQVTMMFWYRQQPGQSLTLIATANQGSEATYESGFVIDKFPISRPNLTFSTLTVSNMSPEDSSIYLCSVAGTGDGYTFGSGTRLTVV.

This clonotype appeared a single time. This chain joins TRBV7-9 and TRBJ2-2; TRBD2 aligns across 11 bases. The length of the CDR3 is 17 residues. CDR1 SEHNR and CDR2 FQNEAQ come from the germline V gene (reference sequence). Trimming removed 5 bases from V and 3 bases from J; junction bases left unmatched: 8. The CDR3 region is CASSPTSGSPYTGELFF. The DNA of the CDR3 is TGTGCCAGCAGCCCTACTAGCGGGAGTCCGTACACCGGGGAGCTGTTTTTT.

The rearrangement links TRBV19 to TRBJ2-2; D call uncertain. Deletions cut 2 bases from V and 2 bases from J, with 6 bases between. CDR3 length equals 14 residues. Germline V gene data show CDR1 as LNHDA and CDR2 as SQIVND (reference sequence). CDR3 protein: CASSIWENTGELFF. In DNA form, the CDR3 reads TGTGCCAGTAGTATATGGGAAAACACCGGGGAGCTGTTTTTT.

This clonotype has ten or more counts. The genes are TRBV28 and TRBJ2-5, with D perhaps TRBD2 (5 bases). The CDR3 runs 11 residues. The germline CDR1 and CDR2 sequences are MDHEN and SYDVKM. V gave up 8 bases and J gave up 5 bases, with 9 bases separating them. This CDR3 is CASGRVETQYF. In DNA form, the CDR3 reads TGTGCCAGCGGGCGGGTGGAGACCCAGTACTTC. The variable domain in full, with the rest retrieved from reference TRBV28 and TRBJ2-5, is DVKVTQSSRYLVKRTGEKVFLECVQDMDHENMFWYRQDPGLGLRLIYFSYDVKMKEKGDIPEGYSVSREKKERFSLILESASTNQTSMYLCASGRVETQYFGPGTRLLVL.

This sequence joins TRBV6-5 and TRBJ1-1; no definite D call. The CDR3 runs to 15 residues. Deletions cut 3 bases from V and 0 bases from J, with 11 bases between. CDR1 and CDR2 from the germline V gene are MNHEY and SVGAGI. CDR3 region: CASSYVSGMNTEAFF. The CDR3, as DNA: TGTGCCAGCAGTTATGTCTCAGGCATGAACACTGAAGCTTTCTTT.

This clonotype has just one count. The genes are TRBV20-1 and TRBJ2-7; 7 nucleotides agree with TRBD2. This CDR3 is 14 amino acids long. Trimming at V came to 0 bases and at J to 2 bases, leaving 4 bases not matched to a gene. Germline V gene lookup returns CDR1 DFQATT and CDR2 SNEGSKA (reference sequence). For the CDR3, the DNA is TGCAGTGCTAGAGACGTGGGAGGGACCTACGAGCAGTACTTC. Translation gives CSARDVGGTYEQYF.

This clonotype was seen ten or more times. The rearrangement uses TRBV11-2 and TRBJ2-1; TRBD1 matches at 9 bases. Unmatched junction bases numbered 6, after V lost 3 bases and J lost 6 bases. This CDR3 has 15 amino acids. Germline V gives CDR1 SGHAT, CDR2 FQNNGV. DNA for the CDR3: TGTGCCAGCAGCTTTGGTGCGGGACAGGGCAATGAGCAGTTCTTC. Protein: CASSFGAGQGNEQFF.

This rearrangement joins TRBV19 to TRBJ2-7, with D hard to call. V lost 1 base, J lost 3 bases, and 7 bases lay in between. The V gene's germline CDR1 is LNHDA and CDR2 SQIVND (reference sequence). The CDR3 runs to 13 residues. In nucleotides, the CDR3 is TGTGCCAGTAGTATAGGCAGATACTACGAGCAGTACTTC. Translated, it gives CASSIGRYYEQYF.

This clonotype was detected only a few times. This rearrangement joins TRBV5-6 to TRBJ2-1; D might be TRBD2 (6 bases). V lost 4 bases to trimming and J lost 0 bases, with 14 bases between them. The CDR3 loop spans 16 amino acids. CDR1 SGHDT and CDR2 YYEEEE come from the germline V gene. The CDR3 nucleotides are TGTGCCAGCAGCCGGAAGCGGGCGCTCTCCTACAATGAGCAGTTCTTC. Its translation: CASSRKRALSYNEQFF.

In its sample, this clonotype was seen once. The chain couples TRBV4-3 to TRBJ1-5; TRBD1 agrees at 8 bases. Trimming at V came to 3 bases and at J to 3 bases, leaving 7 bases not matched to a gene. The germline CDR1 and CDR2 sequences are LGHNA and YSLEER. There are 16 residues in the CDR3. The CDR3 spells CASSQLTGVDNQPQHF. In DNA, the CDR3 is TGCGCCAGCAGCCAGTTGACAGGGGTCGACAATCAGCCCCAGCATTTT.

This clonotype was seen only once. The DNA is left out, because the CDR3 cannot be placed on it with certainty; the CDR3 is given as TCRdb lists it. The chain joins TRBV20-1 to TRBJ2-1; the table's TRBD1 call for D was not verified on the DNA. The CDR3 is 15 amino acids in total, end residues counted. Germline V CDR1 and CDR2: DFQATT, SNEGSKA (reference sequence). This chain's CDR3 is CSASTSGQGVNEQFF.